A selection of T cell receptor beta chains follows, all from one sample in a study of CD8 T cells in ankylosing spondylitis. A single record per CDR3 protein comes from TCRdb applying MiXCR to the 5' RACE reads. This repertoire shows more than 25,000 distinct CDR3 sequences, approximately 15% found once; its top ten account for 35% to 45%. Sequencing was performed on blood. These receptors were obtained from a male donor with ankylosing spondylitis or in good health (not recorded which). The CDR3 runs from the conserved cysteine through the conserved F or W. A D gene is named only where the DNA matches it firmly. Only part of the rows carry a size: once, few, many, or a class if the clone is expanded.

D: NA
size: few
J: TRBJ1-4
V: TRBV5-1
DNA: TGCGCCAGCAGCTTGGGGGACGGTTATGAAAAACTGTTTTTT
CDR3: CASSLGDGYEKLFF

D: TRBD2
size: few
J: TRBJ2-1
V: TRBV27
DNA: TGTGCCAGCAGCCTGGGACTAAGCTACAATGAGCAGTTCTTC
CDR3: CASSLGLSYNEQFF

D: TRBD2
size: NA
J: TRBJ2-3
V: TRBV10-3
DNA: TGTGCCATCAGTGCGGCGGGAGGGCGTAGTAACACAGATACGCAGTATTTT
CDR3: CAISAAGGRSNTDTQYF

D: NA
size: NA
J: TRBJ2-3
V: TRBV14
DNA: TGTGCCAGCAGCCAAGAGCCGGGCCAGACGTATTTT
CDR3: CASSQEPGQTYF

D: TRBD2
size: NA
J: TRBJ2-3
V: TRBV7-3
DNA: TGTGCCAGCAGCCCTAGCGGGAGAGACCGAGATACGCAGTATTTT
CDR3: CASSPSGRDRDTQYF

D: NA
size: medium-sized
J: TRBJ2-1
V: TRBV12-3/TRBV12-4
DNA: TGTGCCAGCAGTCAGTCTCGCAGGGTAAGGCAGTTCTTC
CDR3: CASSQSRRVRQFF

D: NA
size: few
J: TRBJ2-1
V: TRBV15
DNA: TGTGCCACCAGCAGGGCAGACAATGAGCAGTTCTTC
CDR3: CATSRADNEQFF

D: TRBD1
size: NA
J: TRBJ1-4
V: TRBV15
DNA: TGTGCCACCAGCAGCGACAGGGGTAATGAAAAACTGTTTTTT
CDR3: CATSSDRGNEKLFF

D: TRBD1
size: NA
J: TRBJ2-6
V: TRBV29-1
DNA: TGCAGCGTTGAACAGGACAGGGGGTCTGGGGCCAACGTCCTGACTTTC
CDR3: CSVEQDRGSGANVLTF

D: TRBD2
size: few
J: TRBJ2-7
V: TRBV5-5
DNA: TGTGCCAGCAGCAGGACTAGCGGGGCCGCCTACGAGCAGTACTTC
CDR3: CASSRTSGAAYEQYF

D: NA
size: NA
J: TRBJ1-4
V: TRBV12-3/TRBV12-4
DNA: TGTGCCAGCAGCCCGCGAGCTCGCGAAAAACTGTTTTTT
CDR3: CASSPRAREKLFF

D: NA
size: few
J: TRBJ2-4
V: TRBV27
DNA: TGTGCCAGCAGTTTAGGCAGGGGAAAAAACATTCAGTACTTC
CDR3: CASSLGRGKNIQYF

D: NA
size: NA
J: TRBJ2-5
V: TRBV10-3
DNA: TGTGCCATCAGTGACAGGCAAGAGACCCAGTACTTC
CDR3: CAISDRQETQYF

D: NA
size: NA
J: TRBJ2-1
V: TRBV20-1
DNA: TGCAGTGCTAGTTGGCGCAATGAGCAGTTCTTC
CDR3: CSASWRNEQFF

D: NA
size: NA
J: TRBJ2-2
V: TRBV20-1
DNA: TGCAGTGCTAGGATCACGAACACCGGGGAGCTGTTTTTT
CDR3: CSARITNTGELFF

D: NA
size: NA
J: TRBJ2-3
V: TRBV12-3/TRBV12-4
DNA: TGTGCCAGCAGTTTAGAGGCGGGGACCACAGATACGCAGTATTTT
CDR3: CASSLEAGTTDTQYF

D: NA
size: NA
J: TRBJ2-1
V: TRBV3-1
DNA: TGTGCCAGCAGCCAAGACCCCGGGTGGTTAGAGCAGTTCTTC
CDR3: CASSQDPGWLEQFF

D: NA
size: few
J: TRBJ2-1
V: TRBV24-1
DNA: TGTGCCACCAGTGAGGGTCTATCTGAGAGCTCCTACAATGAGCAGTTCTTC
CDR3: CATSEGLSESSYNEQFF

D: NA
size: few
J: TRBJ1-1
V: TRBV12-3/TRBV12-4
DNA: TGTGCCAGCAGCCAACACCATGGGCCTGAAGCTTTCTTT
CDR3: CASSQHHGPEAFF

D: TRBD1
size: few
J: TRBJ1-1
V: TRBV29-1
DNA: TGCAGCGTTAAGGGGCAGGGGGGGACTGAAGCTTTCTTT
CDR3: CSVKGQGGTEAFF

D: NA
size: few
J: TRBJ1-1
V: TRBV29-1
DNA: TGCAGCGTTAGCAGGGGGAACACTGAAGCTTTCTTT
CDR3: CSVSRGNTEAFF

D: NA
size: NA
J: TRBJ2-7
V: TRBV7-9
DNA: TGTGCCAGCAGCTTGACCATCTATGAGCAGTACTTC
CDR3: CASSLTIYEQYF

D: NA
size: few
J: TRBJ2-1
V: TRBV7-2
DNA: TGTGCCAGCACCCTTTCCCTTGGGGAGGTTGAGCAGTTCTTC
CDR3: CASTLSLGEVEQFF

D: NA
size: NA
J: TRBJ1-1
V: TRBV28
DNA: TGTGCCAACAGTTGGACCAGAATGAACACTGAAGCTTTCTTT
CDR3: CANSWTRMNTEAFF

D: TRBD2
size: NA
J: TRBJ2-7
V: TRBV29-1
DNA: TGCAGCGTTGATGGTCGACTAGCGGGAAATCCCTACGAGCAGTACTTC
CDR3: CSVDGRLAGNPYEQYF

D: NA
size: NA
J: TRBJ2-1
V: TRBV4-3
DNA: TGCGCCAGCAGCCTTTGGGGTGGTTATGAGCAGTTCTTC
CDR3: CASSLWGGYEQFF

D: TRBD2
size: few
J: TRBJ2-3
V: TRBV7-9
DNA: TGTGCCAGCAGCCGCCGGGACTACACATATACGCAGTATTTT
CDR3: CASSRRDYTYTQYF

D: NA
size: NA
J: TRBJ2-1
V: TRBV19
DNA: TGTGCCAGTAGTCCGAGACTAGAGGGCCTGTTCTTC
CDR3: CASSPRLEGLFF

D: NA
size: few
J: TRBJ2-3
V: TRBV4-3
DNA: TGCGCCAGCAGCCAAGACAACAGGGTAGGAGATACGCAGTATTTT
CDR3: CASSQDNRVGDTQYF

D: NA
size: few
J: TRBJ2-5
V: TRBV28
DNA: TGTGCCAGCAGCGTTCTAGCCCTCCAAGAGACCCAGTACTTC
CDR3: CASSVLALQETQYF

D: NA
size: medium-sized
J: TRBJ2-5
V: TRBV7-8
DNA: TGTGCCAGCAGCCCGCACAGACAAGGTCGAGAGACCCAGTACTTC
CDR3: CASSPHRQGRETQYF

D: NA
size: NA
J: TRBJ2-4
V: TRBV5-1
DNA: TGCGCCAGCAGCTTGGGGGCGGTAGCCAAAAACATTCAGTACTTC
CDR3: CASSLGAVAKNIQYF

D: TRBD2
size: NA
J: TRBJ2-1
V: TRBV6-5
DNA: TGTGCCAGCAGTTATACTAGCGGGGGTCACTACAATGAGCAGTTCTTC
CDR3: CASSYTSGGHYNEQFF

D: NA
size: few
J: TRBJ1-1
V: TRBV6-5
DNA: TGTGCCAGCAGTAAATCCCAGGGAATGAACACTGAAGCTTTCTTT
CDR3: CASSKSQGMNTEAFF

D: NA
size: few
J: TRBJ2-3
V: TRBV5-1
DNA: TGCGCCAGCAGCAGGAACACAGATACGCAGTATTTT
CDR3: CASSRNTDTQYF

D: NA
size: once
J: TRBJ2-2
V: TRBV5-1
DNA: TGCGCCAGCAGCTTGGTAGGATCGAACACCGGGGAGCTGTTTTTT
CDR3: CASSLVGSNTGELFF

D: NA
size: NA
J: TRBJ2-2
V: TRBV5-1
DNA: TGCGCCAGCAGCTTCCGCCCGAACACCGGGGAGCTGTTTTTT
CDR3: CASSFRPNTGELFF

D: TRBD1
size: NA
J: TRBJ2-2
V: TRBV5-5
DNA: TGTGCCAGCAGCTTTGGACAGGGGGTGAGGACCGGGGAGCTGTTTTTT
CDR3: CASSFGQGVRTGELFF

D: NA
size: few
J: TRBJ1-1
V: TRBV27
DNA: TGTGCCAGCACCCTCCGGGGAGAGAACACTGAAGCTTTCTTT
CDR3: CASTLRGENTEAFF

D: NA
size: NA
J: TRBJ2-7
V: TRBV4-3
DNA: TGCGCCAGCAGCCAAGATCTCGACGGCTACGAGCAGTACTTC
CDR3: CASSQDLDGYEQYF

D: TRBD1
size: NA
J: TRBJ2-3
V: TRBV10-3
DNA: TGTGCCACGGGGACAGCCGGCAGGGGGGATACGCAGTATTTT
CDR3: CATGTAGRGDTQYF

D: TRBD1
size: NA
J: TRBJ1-2
V: TRBV6-5
DNA: TGTGCCAGCAGCCGAGTCAGGGGGGAAGGTGGCTACACCTTC
CDR3: CASSRVRGEGGYTF

D: NA
size: NA
J: TRBJ2-2
V: TRBV4-1
DNA: TGCGCCAGCCGAATTACGAACACCGGGGAGCTGTTTTTT
CDR3: CASRITNTGELFF